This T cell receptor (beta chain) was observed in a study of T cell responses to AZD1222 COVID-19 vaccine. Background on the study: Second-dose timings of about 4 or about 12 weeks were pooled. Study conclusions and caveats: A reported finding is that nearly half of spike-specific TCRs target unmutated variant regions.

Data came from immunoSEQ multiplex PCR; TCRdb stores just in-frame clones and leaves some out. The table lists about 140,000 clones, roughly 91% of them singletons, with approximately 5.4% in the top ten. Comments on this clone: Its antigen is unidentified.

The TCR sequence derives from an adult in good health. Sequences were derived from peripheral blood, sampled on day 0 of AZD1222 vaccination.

CDR3 bases: TGCGCCAGCAGCAAGGACCTGGTGGCGAACACCGGGGAGCTGTTTTTT. As protein: CASSKDLVANTGELFF. The chain combines TRBV4-3 with TRBJ2-2; the D is unclear. The germline gives CDR1 LGHNA, CDR2 YSLEER. The CDR3 spans 16 residues. Between the trimmed V and J ends, which lost 5 bases and 0 bases, there was a span of 13 bases.